A single TCR beta chain is shown here with its context. The data originate from a study of blood T cell repertoires in COVID-19. Libraries were prepared by immunoSEQ multiplex PCR; TCRdb keeps only in-frame clonotypes and omits some of them. The sample lists roughly 250,000 clones, 70% to 85% occurring once. The CDR3 is made up of 14 amino acids. V dropped 4 bases and J dropped 7; count of bases not matched to a gene: 10. CDR1 SGHRS and CDR2 YFSETQ come from the germline V gene. This chain uses TRBV5-1 with TRBJ2-7, with 8 bases fitting TRBD1. Material: peripheral blood. This TCR was sampled from a woman of 80 years or more with active or convalescent COVID-19. For the CDR3, the DNA is TGCGCCAGCAGCATAGGACAGGGTGTTGATGAGCAGTACTTC. This codes for CASSIGQGVDEQYF. Filled out from reference TRBV5-1 and TRBJ2-7, the complete variable domain reads KAGVTQTPRYLIKTRGQQVTLSCSPISGHRSVSWYQQTPGQGLQFLFEYFSETQRNKGNFPGRFSGRQFSNSRSEMNVSTLELGDSALYLCASSIGQGVDEQYFGPGTRLTVT.